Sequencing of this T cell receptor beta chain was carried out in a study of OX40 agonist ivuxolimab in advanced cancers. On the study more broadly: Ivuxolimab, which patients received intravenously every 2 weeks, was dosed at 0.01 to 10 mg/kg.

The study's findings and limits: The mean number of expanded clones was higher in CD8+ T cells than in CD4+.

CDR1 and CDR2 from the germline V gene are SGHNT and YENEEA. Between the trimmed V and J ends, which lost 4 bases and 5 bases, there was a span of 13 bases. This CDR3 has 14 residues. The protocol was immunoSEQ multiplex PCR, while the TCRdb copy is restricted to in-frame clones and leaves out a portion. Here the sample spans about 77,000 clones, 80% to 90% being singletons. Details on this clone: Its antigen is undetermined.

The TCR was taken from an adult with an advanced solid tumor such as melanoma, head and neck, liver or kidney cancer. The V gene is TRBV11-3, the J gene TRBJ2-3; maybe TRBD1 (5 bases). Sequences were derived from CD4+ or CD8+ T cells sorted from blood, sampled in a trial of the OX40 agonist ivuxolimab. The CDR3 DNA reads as TGTGCCAGCAGCTCCCGGTCCACAGGAGATACGCAGTATTTT. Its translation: CASSSRSTGDTQYF.